This TCR beta chain is from a study of shared clonotypes between healthy human individuals. CD45RA+ naive and CD45RA-negative memory subsets were separated from CD4+ cells. Overall study results and limits: Genetic and exposure-history diversity was limited by the small donor number. In a few donors, about 5% of naive CD4 clonotypes appeared in common.

V dropped 1 base and J dropped 7 bases, with 14 bases sitting between them. The CDR3 covers 14 residues. The germline CDR1 and CDR2 sequences are SGHTA and FQGNSA. Assay runs were performed at deep level. Sequenced by immunoSEQ multiplex PCR; TCRdb stores in-frame clones only, minus some. The sample has over 2 million clones, roughly 95% seen once; the top ten hold 0.13%. Comments on this clone: As yet, its antigen is unknown.

The chain recombines TRBV7-2 with TRBJ2-7, with no clear D. The TCR originated in a man aged 18 to 30 in good health. Material: naive CD4+ T cells sorted from blood. The subset: CD45RA+ positively selected. The CDR3 DNA sequence: TGTGCCAGCAGCTTAGATGCGACGGACCTGGAGCAGTACTTC. The encoded protein is CASSLDATDLEQYF.